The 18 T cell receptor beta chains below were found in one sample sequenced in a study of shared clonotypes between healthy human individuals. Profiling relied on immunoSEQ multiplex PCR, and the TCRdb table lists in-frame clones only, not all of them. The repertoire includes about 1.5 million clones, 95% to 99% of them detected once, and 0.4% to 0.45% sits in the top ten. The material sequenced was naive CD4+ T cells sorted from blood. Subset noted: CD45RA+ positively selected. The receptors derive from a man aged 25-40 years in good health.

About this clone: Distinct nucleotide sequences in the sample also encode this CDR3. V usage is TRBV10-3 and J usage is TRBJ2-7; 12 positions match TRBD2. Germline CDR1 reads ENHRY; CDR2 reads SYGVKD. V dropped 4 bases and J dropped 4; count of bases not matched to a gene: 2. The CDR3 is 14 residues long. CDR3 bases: TGTGCCATCAGTGCTAGCGGGAGGGCGTACGAGCAGTACTTC. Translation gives CAISASGRAYEQYF.

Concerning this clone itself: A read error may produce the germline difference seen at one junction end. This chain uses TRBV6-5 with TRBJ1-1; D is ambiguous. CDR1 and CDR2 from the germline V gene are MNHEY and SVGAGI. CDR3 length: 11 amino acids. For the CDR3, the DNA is TGTGCCAGCAATTCTAACAGTGAAGCTTTCTTT. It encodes CASNSNSEAFF.

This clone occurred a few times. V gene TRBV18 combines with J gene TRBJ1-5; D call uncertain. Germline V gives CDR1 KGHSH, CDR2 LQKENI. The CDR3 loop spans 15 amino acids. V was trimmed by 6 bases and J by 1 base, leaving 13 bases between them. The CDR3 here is CASSPDGLSNQPQHF. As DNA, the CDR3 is TGTGCCAGCTCCCCGGACGGTCTAAGCAATCAGCCCCAGCATTTT.

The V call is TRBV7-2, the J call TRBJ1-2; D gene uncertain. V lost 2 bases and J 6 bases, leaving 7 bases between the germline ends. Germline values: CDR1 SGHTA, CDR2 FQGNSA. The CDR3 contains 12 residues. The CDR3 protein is CASSLWRDGYTF. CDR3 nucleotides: TGTGCCAGCAGCTTATGGAGAGATGGCTACACCTTC. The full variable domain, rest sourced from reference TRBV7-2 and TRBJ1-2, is GAGVSQSPSNKVTEKGKDVELRCDPISGHTALYWYRQSLGQGLEFLIYFQGNSAPDKSGLPSDRFSAERTGGSVSTLTIQRTQQEDSAVYLCASSLWRDGYTFGSGTRLTVV.

CDR3 loop: CASSSRDRGLNEQFF. The CDR3, as DNA: TGTGCCAGCAGCTCCCGGGACAGGGGGTTAAATGAGCAGTTCTTC. This chain connects TRBV7-8 to TRBJ2-1; 11 bases align to TRBD1. In germline, CDR1 is SGHVS, CDR2 FQNEAQ. The CDR3 is 15 amino acids. V shed 4 bases and J 7 bases; nucleotides not matched to a gene: 6.

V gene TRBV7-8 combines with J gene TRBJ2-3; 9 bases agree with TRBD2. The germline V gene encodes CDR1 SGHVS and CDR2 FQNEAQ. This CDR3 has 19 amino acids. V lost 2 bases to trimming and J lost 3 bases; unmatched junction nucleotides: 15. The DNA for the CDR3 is TGTGCCAGCAGCTTAATGGCCGCTGGGCTAGCGGGAATGACAGATACGCAGTATTTT. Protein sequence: CASSLMAAGLAGMTDTQYF. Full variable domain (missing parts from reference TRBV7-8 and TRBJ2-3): GAGVSQSPRYKVAKRGQDVALRCDPISGHVSLFWYQQALGQGPEFLTYFQNEAQLDKSGLPSDRFFAERPEGSVSTLKIQRTQQEDSAVYLCASSLMAAGLAGMTDTQYFGPGTRLTVL.

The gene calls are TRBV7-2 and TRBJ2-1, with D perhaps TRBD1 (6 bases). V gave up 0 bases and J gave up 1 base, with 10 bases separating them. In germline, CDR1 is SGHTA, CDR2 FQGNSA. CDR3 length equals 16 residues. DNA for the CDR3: TGTGCCAGCAGCTTAGCGGGGGCCAGTTCCTACAATGAGCAGTTCTTC. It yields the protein CASSLAGASSYNEQFF.

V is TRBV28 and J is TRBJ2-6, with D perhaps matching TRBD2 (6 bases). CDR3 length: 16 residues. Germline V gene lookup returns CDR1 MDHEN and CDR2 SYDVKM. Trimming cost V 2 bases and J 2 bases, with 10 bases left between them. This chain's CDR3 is CASSLGGNTGANVLTF. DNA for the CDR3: TGTGCCAGCAGTTTAGGCGGGAATACTGGGGCCAACGTCCTGACTTTC.

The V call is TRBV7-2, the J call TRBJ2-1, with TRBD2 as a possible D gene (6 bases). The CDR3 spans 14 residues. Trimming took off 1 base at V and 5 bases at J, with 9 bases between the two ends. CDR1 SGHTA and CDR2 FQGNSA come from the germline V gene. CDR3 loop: CASSLVVADNEQFF. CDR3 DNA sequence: TGTGCCAGCAGCTTAGTGGTAGCGGACAATGAGCAGTTCTTC.

The CDR3 DNA is TGTGCCAGCAGGGGCCGCGCGGCTGGAGGCACTGAAGCTTTCTTT. Residues: CASRGRAAGGTEAFF. The chain recombines TRBV5-4 with TRBJ1-1; no firm D call. V lost 5 bases and J 4 bases, leaving 18 bases between the germline ends. This CDR3 has 15 residues. Germline CDR1 and CDR2: SGHNT and YYREEE (reference sequence).

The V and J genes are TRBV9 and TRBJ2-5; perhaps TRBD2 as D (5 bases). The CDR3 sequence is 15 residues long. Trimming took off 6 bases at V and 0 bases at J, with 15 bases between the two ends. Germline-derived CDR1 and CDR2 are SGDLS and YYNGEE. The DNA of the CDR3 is TGTGCCAGCACTAGAAGGAGCGGAAACCAAGAGACCCAGTACTTC. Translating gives CASTRRSGNQETQYF.

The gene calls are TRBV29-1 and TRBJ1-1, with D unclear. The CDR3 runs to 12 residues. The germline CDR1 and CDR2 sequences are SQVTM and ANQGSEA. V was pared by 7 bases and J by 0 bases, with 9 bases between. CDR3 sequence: CSAGEMNTEAFF. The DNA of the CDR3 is TGCAGCGCGGGTGAAATGAACACTGAAGCTTTCTTT. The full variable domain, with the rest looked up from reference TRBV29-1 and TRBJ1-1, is SAVISQKPSRDICQRGTSLTIQCQVDSQVTMMFWYRQQPGQSLTLIATANQGSEATYESGFVIDKFPISRPNLTFSTLTVSNMSPEDSSIYLCSAGEMNTEAFFGQGTRLTVV.

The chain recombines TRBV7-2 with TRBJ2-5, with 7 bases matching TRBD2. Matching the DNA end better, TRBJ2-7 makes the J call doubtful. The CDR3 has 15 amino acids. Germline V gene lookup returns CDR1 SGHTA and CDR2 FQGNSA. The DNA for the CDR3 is TGTGCCAGCAGCTACGTGGTGCTAGCGGACTACGAGCAGTACTTC. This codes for CASSYVVLADYEQYF.

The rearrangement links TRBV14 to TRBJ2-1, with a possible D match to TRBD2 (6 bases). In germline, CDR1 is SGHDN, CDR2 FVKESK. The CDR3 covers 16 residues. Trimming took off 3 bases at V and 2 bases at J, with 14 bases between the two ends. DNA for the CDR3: TGTGCCAGCAGCCAGGACGTCGGGGGAGCCTACAATGAGCAGTTCTTC. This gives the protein CASSQDVGGAYNEQFF.

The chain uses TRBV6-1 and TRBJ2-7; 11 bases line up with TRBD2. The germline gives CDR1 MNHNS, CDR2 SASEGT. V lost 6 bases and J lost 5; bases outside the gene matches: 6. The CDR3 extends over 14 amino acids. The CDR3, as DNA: TGTGCCAGCAGGATAACTAGCGGGAGCCACGAGCAGTACTTC. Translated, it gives CASRITSGSHEQYF.

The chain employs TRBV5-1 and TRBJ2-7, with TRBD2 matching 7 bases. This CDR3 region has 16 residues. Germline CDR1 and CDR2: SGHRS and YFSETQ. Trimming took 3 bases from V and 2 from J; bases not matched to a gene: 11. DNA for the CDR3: TGCGCCAGCAGCTCCGGCCGCGCAGCGGGACCCTACGAGCAGTACTTC. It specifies CASSSGRAAGPYEQYF.

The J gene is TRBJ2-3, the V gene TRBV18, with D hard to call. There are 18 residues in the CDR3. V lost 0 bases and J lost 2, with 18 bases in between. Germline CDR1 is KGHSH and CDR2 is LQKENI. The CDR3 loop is CASSPPKGSPPDTDTQYF. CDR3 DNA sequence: TGTGCCAGCTCACCACCGAAAGGGTCCCCTCCTGACACAGATACGCAGTATTTT.

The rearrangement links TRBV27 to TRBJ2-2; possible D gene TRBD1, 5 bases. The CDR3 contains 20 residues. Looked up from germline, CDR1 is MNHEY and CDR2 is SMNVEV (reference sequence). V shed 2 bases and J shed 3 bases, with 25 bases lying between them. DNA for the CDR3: TGTGCCAGCAGTTTACATTCCCGACAGCCCCTGAGTTGGGACACCGGGGAGCTGTTTTTT. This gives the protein CASSLHSRQPLSWDTGELFF.